This T cell receptor beta chain was recovered during a study of Ad26.COV2.S vaccination and SARS-CoV-2 variants. Whole-study results and caveats: Reported findings describe substantial breadth in spike-specific CD8+ and CD4+ T cell responses following vaccination.

The CDR3 is made up of 13 amino acids. Trimming removed 6 bases at V and 1 base at J, with 9 bases between. In the case of this clone: The target antigen is unknown.

The protocol was immunoSEQ multiplex PCR, while the TCRdb copy is restricted to in-frame clones and leaves out a portion. Altogether hundreds of thousands of clones are present, around 87% being singletons, with the ten largest covering about 3.1%. Noted treatment: some 20 received Ad26.COV2.S at low or high dose, single or two shots; 5 received placebo; per-sample allocation not given. Day 63 following the first vaccine or placebo injection was when the samples were taken. A Boston donor was an adult aged 18-55 years. The J gene is TRBJ1-2, the V gene TRBV12-3 or TRBV12-4; D unresolved. This receptor was taken from a person aged 18-60 years who received the Ad26.COV2.S COVID-19 vaccine or a placebo. The material sequenced was peripheral blood, taken in a trial of Ad26.COV2.S vaccine versus placebo. Written as DNA, the CDR3 is TGTGCCAGCAGGTTTAGACTTAACTATGGCTACACCTTC. This encodes CASRFRLNYGYTF.